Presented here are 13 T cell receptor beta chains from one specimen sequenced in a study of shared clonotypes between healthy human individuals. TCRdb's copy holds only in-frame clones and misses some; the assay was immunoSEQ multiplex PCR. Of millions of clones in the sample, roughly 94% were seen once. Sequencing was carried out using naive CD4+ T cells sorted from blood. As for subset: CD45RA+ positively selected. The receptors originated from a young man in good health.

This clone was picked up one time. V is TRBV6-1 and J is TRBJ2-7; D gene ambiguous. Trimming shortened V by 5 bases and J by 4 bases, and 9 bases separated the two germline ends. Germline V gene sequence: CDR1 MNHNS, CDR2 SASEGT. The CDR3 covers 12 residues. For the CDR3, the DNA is TGTGCCAGCAGTTATACCTTTTACGAGCAGTACTTC. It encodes CASSYTFYEQYF.

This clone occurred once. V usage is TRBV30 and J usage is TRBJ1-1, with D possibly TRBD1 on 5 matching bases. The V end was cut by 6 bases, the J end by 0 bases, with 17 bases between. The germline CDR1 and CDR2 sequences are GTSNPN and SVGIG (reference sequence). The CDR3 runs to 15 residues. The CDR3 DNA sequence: TGTGCCTGCTCCCGGGACGTAAAAATGAACACTGAAGCTTTCTTT. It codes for CACSRDVKMNTEAFF.

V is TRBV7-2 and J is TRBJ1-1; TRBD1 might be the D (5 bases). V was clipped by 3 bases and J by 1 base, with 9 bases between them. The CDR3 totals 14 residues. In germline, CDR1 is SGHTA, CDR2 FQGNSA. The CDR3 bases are TGTGCCAGCAGCTTCCTTGGACAGAACACTGAAGCTTTCTTT. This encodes CASSFLGQNTEAFF.

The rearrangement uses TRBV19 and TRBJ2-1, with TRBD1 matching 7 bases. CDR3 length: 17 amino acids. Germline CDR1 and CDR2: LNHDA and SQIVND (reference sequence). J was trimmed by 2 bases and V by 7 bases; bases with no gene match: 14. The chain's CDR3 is CASTLRGPGGPYNEQFF. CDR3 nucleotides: TGTGCCAGTACCCTTAGGGGTCCAGGGGGTCCCTACAATGAGCAGTTCTTC.

CDR3 DNA sequence: TGTGCCGGCGCTAACAGGGTAGCCGGGGAGCTGTTTTTT. It translates to CAGANRVAGELFF. The J gene is TRBJ2-2, the V gene TRBV6-1; tentatively, D is TRBD1 (6 bases). Germline V gene lookup returns CDR1 MNHNS and CDR2 SASEGT. V was clipped by 11 bases and J by 6 bases, with 16 bases between them. This CDR3 region has 13 residues.

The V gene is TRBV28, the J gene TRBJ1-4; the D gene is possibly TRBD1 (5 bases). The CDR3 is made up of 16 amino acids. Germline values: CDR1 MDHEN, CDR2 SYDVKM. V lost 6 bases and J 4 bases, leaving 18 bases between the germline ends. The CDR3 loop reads CASSPDIKSLNEKLFF. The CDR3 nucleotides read TGTGCCAGCAGCCCGGACATTAAGAGTCTTAATGAAAAACTGTTTTTT. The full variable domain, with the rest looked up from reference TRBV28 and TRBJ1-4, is DVKVTQSSRYLVKRTGEKVFLECVQDMDHENMFWYRQDPGLGLRLIYFSYDVKMKEKGDIPEGYSVSREKKERFSLILESASTNQTSMYLCASSPDIKSLNEKLFFGSGTQLSVL.

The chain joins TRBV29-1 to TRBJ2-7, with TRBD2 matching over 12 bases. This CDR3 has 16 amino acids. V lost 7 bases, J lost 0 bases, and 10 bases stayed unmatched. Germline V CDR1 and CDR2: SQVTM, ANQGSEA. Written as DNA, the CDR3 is TGCAGCGCCGTGGGCCTAGCGGGAGGGGGCTCCTACGAGCAGTACTTC. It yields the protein CSAVGLAGGGSYEQYF.

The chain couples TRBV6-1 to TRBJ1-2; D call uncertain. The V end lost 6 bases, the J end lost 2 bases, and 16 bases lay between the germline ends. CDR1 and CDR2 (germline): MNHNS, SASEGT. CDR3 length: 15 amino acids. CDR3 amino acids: CASSHRQDANYGYTF. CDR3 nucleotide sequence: TGTGCCAGCAGCCACCGGCAGGACGCAAACTATGGCTACACCTTC.

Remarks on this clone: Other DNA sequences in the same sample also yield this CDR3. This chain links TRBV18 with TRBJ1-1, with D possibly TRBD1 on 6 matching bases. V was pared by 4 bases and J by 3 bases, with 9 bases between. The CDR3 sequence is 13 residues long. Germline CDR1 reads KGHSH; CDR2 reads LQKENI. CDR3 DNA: TGTGCCAGCTCACGTTCAGGGGACACTGAAGCTTTCTTT. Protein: CASSRSGDTEAFF.

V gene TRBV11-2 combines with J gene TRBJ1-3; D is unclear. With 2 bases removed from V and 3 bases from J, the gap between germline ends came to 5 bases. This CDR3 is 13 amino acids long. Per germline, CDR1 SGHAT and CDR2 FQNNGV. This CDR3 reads CASSLPGGNTIYF. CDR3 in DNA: TGTGCCAGCAGCTTACCAGGTGGAAACACCATATATTTT.

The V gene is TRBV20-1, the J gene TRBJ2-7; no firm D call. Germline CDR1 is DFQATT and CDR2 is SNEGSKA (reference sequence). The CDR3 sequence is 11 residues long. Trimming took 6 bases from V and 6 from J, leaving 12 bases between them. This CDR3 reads CSATVPPEQYF. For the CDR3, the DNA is TGCAGTGCCACCGTCCCCCCCGAGCAGTACTTC.

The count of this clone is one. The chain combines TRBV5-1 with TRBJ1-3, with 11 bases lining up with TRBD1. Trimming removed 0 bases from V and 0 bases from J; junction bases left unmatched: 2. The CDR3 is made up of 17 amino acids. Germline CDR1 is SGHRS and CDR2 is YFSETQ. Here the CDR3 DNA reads TGCGCCAGCAGCTTGGCGGGGACAGGGGGCTCTGGAAACACCATATATTTT. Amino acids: CASSLAGTGGSGNTIYF.

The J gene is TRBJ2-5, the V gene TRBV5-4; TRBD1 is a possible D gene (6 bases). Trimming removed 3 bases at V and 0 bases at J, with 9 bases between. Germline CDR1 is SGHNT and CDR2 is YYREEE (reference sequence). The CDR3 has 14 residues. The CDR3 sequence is CASSSDSNQETQYF. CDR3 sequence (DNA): TGTGCCAGCAGCTCGGACAGTAACCAAGAGACCCAGTACTTC.